The 13 T cell receptor beta chains reported below all come from one sample, sequenced in a study of T cells in Graves' hyperthyroidism and ophthalmopathy. Amplification of TCR beta CDR3 regions used RNA as the template. When the TCR CDR3 underwent first-round RT-PCR, the HTBI primer set was used. TCRdb redid the calling of the multiplex PCR reads with MiXCR, one entry per CDR3 protein. The sample records over 500,000 distinct CDR3 sequences, roughly 17% being singletons. Sequenced sample: blood. These receptors originate from a woman aged 18-35 years with Graves' ophthalmopathy.

This clonotype occurred a few times. The chain carries TRBV4-1 and TRBJ1-3; D is uncertain. Trimming shortened V by 8 bases and J by 0 bases, and 11 bases separated the two germline ends. Germline V gene sequence: CDR1 MGHRA, CDR2 YSYEKL. The CDR3 covers 14 residues. In nucleotides, the CDR3 is TGCGCCAGCGCTGCCCTTTACTCTGGAAACACCATATATTTT. Encoded protein: CASAALYSGNTIYF.

This clonotype was picked up a small number of times. This chain links TRBV11-2 with TRBJ1-1; TRBD1 is a possible D gene (5 bases). Germline values: CDR1 SGHAT, CDR2 FQNNGV. V lost 6 bases, J lost 1 base, and 18 bases lay in between. This CDR3 is 16 amino acids long. The CDR3 loop is CASREPPGTANTEAFF. DNA of the CDR3: TGTGCCAGCAGGGAACCCCCCGGGACTGCGAACACTGAAGCTTTCTTT.

This chain uses TRBV5-1 with TRBJ1-3; tentatively, D is TRBD1 (5 bases). V dropped 1 base and J dropped 2 bases, with 10 bases sitting between them. The CDR3 is 15 amino acids. The germline V gene has CDR1 SGHRS and CDR2 YFSETQ. The DNA for the CDR3 is TGCGCCAGCAGCTTGCAGGGATCCCCTGGAAACACCATATATTTT. This sequence encodes CASSLQGSPGNTIYF.

This clonotype was seen more than once but under ten times. The chain joins TRBV4-1 to TRBJ2-7; D is unclear. Trimming took 0 bases from V and 1 from J, leaving 10 bases between them. CDR3 length equals 15 residues. The germline gives CDR1 MGHRA, CDR2 YSYEKL. For the CDR3, the DNA is TGCGCCAGCAGCCAAGAATACAGAAATTCCTACGAGCAGTACTTC. It translates to CASSQEYRNSYEQYF.

The chain links TRBV11-2 to TRBJ2-5; maybe TRBD1 (6 bases). With 5 bases removed from V and 1 base from J, the gap between germline ends came to 17 bases. The germline V gene encodes CDR1 SGHAT and CDR2 FQNNGV. This CDR3 is built from 16 residues. This CDR3 is CASSLNLGQSQETQYF. The CDR3 coding sequence is TGTGCCAGCAGCCTGAACCTAGGACAGTCCCAAGAGACCCAGTACTTC.

This clonotype showed up just a few times. V is TRBV10-3 and J is TRBJ1-1; 8 nucleotides agree with TRBD1. In germline, CDR1 is ENHRY, CDR2 SYGVKD. J lost 10 bases, V lost 0 bases, and 4 bases had no gene match. The CDR3 runs to 13 residues. CDR3 coding DNA: TGTGCCATCAGTGAGTCTCAAGACAGGGGAGCTTTCTTT. Protein sequence: CAISESQDRGAFF.

This clonotype was counted only a few times. CDR3 residues: CASSLGGQRTEAFF. In DNA form, the CDR3 reads TGTGCCAGCAGCCTAGGGGGTCAGAGAACTGAAGCTTTCTTT. V and J are TRBV28 and TRBJ1-1, with D possibly TRBD1 on 6 matching bases. This CDR3 comprises 14 residues. The V gene's germline CDR1 is MDHEN and CDR2 SYDVKM. The V end was cut by 6 bases, the J end by 5 bases, with 16 bases between.

Many counts were recorded for this clonotype. The chain uses TRBV18 and TRBJ2-5; D call uncertain. Per germline, CDR1 KGHSH and CDR2 LQKENI. The CDR3 runs to 13 residues. V was shortened by 4 bases and J by 3 bases, with 9 bases between the two germline ends. The CDR3 nucleotides are TGTGCCAGCTCACTGCAAGGGAAAGAGACCCAGTACTTC. Translating it yields CASSLQGKETQYF.

The sample holds one count of this clonotype. Germline and junction disagree at one end, which may indicate a read error. The rearrangement uses TRBV20-1 and TRBJ2-1, with 8 bases lining up with TRBD1. Per the germline V gene, CDR1 is DFQATT and CDR2 is SNEGSKA (reference sequence). This CDR3 spans 14 amino acids. CDR3 sequence (DNA): TGCAGTACTAGAGATCCGGGACAGGTCGTTGAGCAGTTCTTC. Amino acids: CSTRDPGQVVEQFF.

This clonotype showed up many times. The V and J genes are TRBV12-3 or TRBV12-4 and TRBJ1-1; TRBD1 agrees at 7 bases. This CDR3 is built from 15 residues. V lost 1 base and J lost 4; bases outside the gene matches: 6. CDR3 bases: TGTGCCAGCAGTTTAGATCAGGGGGGTGGCACTGAAGCTTTCTTT. Residues: CASSLDQGGGTEAFF.

This clonotype was seen a handful of times. No conserved phenylalanine or tryptophan is present at the end of the CDR3, so a read error is the likely explanation. The chain joins TRBV30 to TRBJ1-2, with D unclear. The CDR3 length is 12 residues. Trimming took 0 bases from V and 4 from J, leaving 6 bases between them. Germline V gene lookup returns CDR1 GTSNPN and CDR2 SVGIG (reference sequence). In nucleotides, the CDR3 is TGTGCCTGGAGTGTAGAGGGCTATGGCTACACCCTC. Translating it yields CAWSVEGYGYTL.

The chain recombines TRBV12-3 or TRBV12-4 with TRBJ1-4; 11 bases are a match to TRBD1. The V segment lost 5 bases and the J segment 7 bases; nucleotides outside the gene matches: 6. The CDR3 has 15 amino acids. The CDR3: CASSPRTGGSEKLFF. In nucleotides, the CDR3 is TGTGCCAGCAGTCCTCGGACAGGGGGCAGTGAAAAACTGTTTTTT.

This chain joins TRBV11-2 and TRBJ2-2; 8 bases align to TRBD2. Trimming cost V 2 bases and J 5 bases; bases outside gene matches: 4. Germline CDR1 and CDR2: SGHAT and FQNNGV. CDR3 length: 15 amino acids. The CDR3 here is CASSLISGVTGELFF. DNA for the CDR3: TGTGCCAGCAGCTTAATTAGCGGGGTAACCGGGGAGCTGTTTTTT. The whole variable domain, remainder taken from reference TRBV11-2 and TRBJ2-2, is EAGVAQSPRYKIIEKRQSVAFWCNPISGHATLYWYQQILGQGPKLLIQFQNNGVVDDSQLPKDRFSAERLKGVDSTLKIQPAKLEDSAVYLCASSLISGVTGELFFGEGSRLTVL.